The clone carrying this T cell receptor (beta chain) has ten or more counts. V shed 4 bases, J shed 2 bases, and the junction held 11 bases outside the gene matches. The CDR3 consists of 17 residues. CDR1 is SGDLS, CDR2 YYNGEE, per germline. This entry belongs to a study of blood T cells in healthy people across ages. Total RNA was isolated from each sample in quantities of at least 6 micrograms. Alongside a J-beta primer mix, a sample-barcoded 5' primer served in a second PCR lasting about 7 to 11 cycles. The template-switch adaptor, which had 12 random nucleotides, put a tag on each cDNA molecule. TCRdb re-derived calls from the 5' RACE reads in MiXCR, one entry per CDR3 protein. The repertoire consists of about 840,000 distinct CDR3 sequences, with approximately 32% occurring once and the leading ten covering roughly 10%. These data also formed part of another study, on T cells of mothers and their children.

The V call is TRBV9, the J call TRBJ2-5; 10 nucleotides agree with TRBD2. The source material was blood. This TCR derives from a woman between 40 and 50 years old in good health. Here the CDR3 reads CASSPGASGGLQETQYF. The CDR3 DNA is TGTGCCAGCAGCCCGGGGGCTAGCGGGGGATTACAAGAGACCCAGTACTTC.